These 30 T cell receptor beta chains were sequenced from one sample in a study of T cells in Graves' hyperthyroidism and ophthalmopathy. Template material for amplifying TCR beta CDR3 regions consisted of RNA transcripts. A set of HTBI primers served as the primers for a first-round RT-PCR of the TCR CDR3. MiXCR, run by TCRdb on the multiplex PCR reads, gives a single entry per CDR3 protein. There are about 200,000 distinct CDR3 sequences in the sample; about a sixth occur only once, and roughly 49% lies in the top ten. The sample was blood. Receptors were obtained from a woman aged 45 to 65 with Graves' hyperthyroidism.

This clonotype was detected ten times or more. This rearrangement joins TRBV11-2 to TRBJ1-2; the D is unclear. CDR3 length: 14 amino acids. V shed 1 base and J shed 4 bases, with 10 bases lying between them. CDR1 is SGHAT, CDR2 FQNNGV, per germline. The CDR3 sequence: CASSLADGPYGYTF. As DNA, the CDR3 is TGTGCCAGCAGCTTAGCGGACGGGCCCTATGGCTACACCTTC.

This chain links TRBV20-1 with TRBJ2-7; the D gene is possibly TRBD1 (5 bases). The CDR3 has 13 amino acids. CDR1 DFQATT and CDR2 SNEGSKA come from the germline V gene (reference sequence). V was pared by 0 bases and J by 6 bases, with 12 bases between. CDR3 in amino acids: CSARDPGLLEQYF. The CDR3 DNA is TGCAGTGCTAGAGATCCAGGGTTGCTCGAGCAGTACTTC.

This clonotype has a handful of counts. V gene TRBV24-1 combines with J gene TRBJ2-7; TRBD2 aligns across 10 bases. V was clipped by 3 bases and J by 7 bases; unmatched bases: 5. Germline loops: CDR1 KGHDR, CDR2 SFDVKD. The CDR3 extends over 14 amino acids. The CDR3 nucleotides read TGTGCCACCAGTGATGGCCTAGCGGGGGTTGAGCAGTACTTC. This codes for CATSDGLAGVEQYF.

This clonotype was detected a few times. The chain has TRBV9 and TRBJ2-2, with 7 positions matching TRBD2. V lost 6 bases, J lost 5 bases, and 7 bases stayed unmatched. This CDR3 is 14 amino acids long. The germline V gene encodes CDR1 SGDLS and CDR2 YYNGEE. This chain's CDR3 is CASTWGGSTGELFF. CDR3 sequence (DNA): TGTGCCAGCACCTGGGGGGGAAGTACCGGGGAGCTGTTTTTT.

This clonotype was detected ten times or more. The chain has TRBV6-2 or TRBV6-3 and TRBJ1-5; D is undetermined. V dropped 7 bases and J dropped 0 bases, with 13 bases sitting between them. Germline V gene data show CDR1 as MNHEY and CDR2 as SVGEGT. The CDR3 is 15 residues long. The CDR3 reads CASTPEAYSNQPQHF. The CDR3 DNA follows: TGTGCCAGCACCCCCGAGGCTTATAGCAATCAGCCCCAGCATTTT.

This clonotype was recorded many times. The rearrangement joins TRBV20-1 to TRBJ2-1, with 7 positions matching TRBD1. Germline V gene lookup returns CDR1 DFQATT and CDR2 SNEGSKA (reference sequence). The CDR3 length is 13 residues. J gave up 5 bases and V 3 bases, and 4 bases lay outside the gene matches. Written as DNA, the CDR3 is TGCAGTGCTAGGGGACAGTTCAACAATGAGCAGTTCTTC. Encoded protein: CSARGQFNNEQFF.

This clonotype has more than one count but fewer than ten. The chain combines TRBV5-1 with TRBJ2-5; TRBD1 might be the D (5 bases). The V end lost 0 bases, the J end lost 2 bases, and 8 bases lay between the germline ends. Germline lookup yields CDR1 SGHRS and CDR2 YFSETQ. The CDR3 is 14 residues long. In nucleotides, the CDR3 is TGCGCCAGCAGCTTGGGACAGCTTCAAGAGACCCAGTACTTC. This sequence encodes CASSLGQLQETQYF.

The V gene is TRBV7-9, the J gene TRBJ1-3, with D hard to call. Trimming left V 5 bases short and J 1 base short, with 12 bases between. Germline V gene sequence: CDR1 SEHNR, CDR2 FQNEAQ (reference sequence). The CDR3 loop spans 15 amino acids. The CDR3 reads CASSTPGESGNTIYF. The CDR3, as DNA: TGTGCCAGCAGCACGCCGGGTGAATCTGGAAACACCATATATTTT. The complete variable domain, with remaining parts taken from reference TRBV7-9 and TRBJ1-3, reads DTGVSQNPRHKITKRGQNVTFRCDPISEHNRLYWYRQTLGQGPEFLTYFQNEAQLEKSRLLSDRFSAERPKGSFSTLEIQRTEQGDSAMYLCASSTPGESGNTIYFGEGSWLTVV.

V and J are TRBV29-1 and TRBJ2-7; D remains unclear. Germline CDR1 reads SQVTM; CDR2 reads ANQGSEA. The CDR3 consists of 11 residues. V was shortened by 2 bases and J by 6 bases, with 8 bases between the two germline ends. The CDR3: CSVEIAVEQYF. The CDR3 nucleotides read TGCAGCGTTGAAATAGCTGTCGAGCAGTACTTC.

This clonotype has at least ten counts. The chain has TRBV6-6 and TRBJ1-1; no reliable D call. Germline values: CDR1 MNHNY, CDR2 SVGAGI (reference sequence). There are 13 residues in the CDR3. Trimming took 2 bases from V and 4 from J, leaving 8 bases between them. CDR3 bases: TGTGCCAGCAGTTACGGTAGGGCCACTGAAGCTTTCTTT. It is translated as CASSYGRATEAFF.

The chain is built from TRBV9 and TRBJ2-1; D gene uncertain. V dropped 0 bases and J dropped 4 bases, with 14 bases sitting between them. Germline lookup yields CDR1 SGDLS and CDR2 YYNGEE. The CDR3 totals 16 residues. As DNA, the CDR3 is TGTGCCAGCAGCGTAGGCCCCTCCATCCCATACAATGAGCAGTTCTTC. It yields the protein CASSVGPSIPYNEQFF.

In this sample, this clonotype turned up many times. V usage is TRBV18 and J usage is TRBJ2-1; TRBD1 agrees at 7 bases. The germline V gene has CDR1 KGHSH and CDR2 LQKENI. With V trimmed by 3 bases and J by 7 bases, 9 bases remained unmatched. The CDR3 contains 15 residues. The CDR3 here is CASSPTGSQANEQFF. The CDR3 nucleotides read TGTGCCAGCTCACCGACAGGGTCCCAGGCGAATGAGCAGTTCTTC.

This clonotype was seen many times. The V gene is TRBV2, the J gene TRBJ1-1; the D is unclear. V lost 6 bases, J lost 11 bases, and 13 bases lay in between. Germline V gene sequence: CDR1 SNHLY, CDR2 FYNNEI. This CDR3 has 11 amino acids. The CDR3: CASSQERGAFF. CDR3 nucleotide sequence: TGTGCCAGCAGCCAAGAGCGTGGGGCTTTCTTT.

There are a few counts of this clonotype. At one end the junction does not follow the germline gene, possibly because of a read error. V gene TRBV19 combines with J gene TRBJ1-2, with 7 positions matching TRBD1. The germline V gene has CDR1 LNHDA and CDR2 SQIVND (reference sequence). CDR3 length equals 17 residues. The DNA of the CDR3 is TGTACCAGTAGCCACCGACAGGGACAGAGAGTAGGCTATGGCTACACCTTC. Amino acids: CTSSHRQGQRVGYGYTF. Using reference TRBV19 and TRBJ1-2 for the parts outside the CDR3, the full variable domain is DGGITQSPKYLFRKEGQNVTLSCEQNLNHDAMYWYRQDPGQGLRLIYYSQIVNDFQKGDIAEGYSVSREKKESFPLTVTSAQKNPTAFYLCTSSHRQGQRVGYGYTFGSGTRLTVV.

V and J are TRBV4-2 and TRBJ2-3; 14 bases map to TRBD2. The CDR3 has 16 amino acids. The V gene's germline CDR1 is LGHNA and CDR2 YNFKEQ. V lost 4 bases, J lost 6 bases, and 6 bases stayed unmatched. CDR3: CASSPRTSGRRDTQYF. The CDR3, as DNA: TGTGCCAGCAGCCCCAGGACTAGCGGGAGGAGGGATACGCAGTATTTT.

The chain employs TRBV6-1 and TRBJ1-2; D remains ambiguous. Germline assignment: CDR1 MNHNS and CDR2 SASEGT. Trimming took 5 bases from V and 7 from J, leaving 17 bases between them. CDR3 length: 14 residues. The CDR3 nucleotides read TGTGCCAGCAGTATCCCGGGAGGGCTTTCTGGCTACACCTTC. This gives the protein CASSIPGGLSGYTF.

This clonotype was found many times. This sequence joins TRBV20-1 and TRBJ2-1, with TRBD2 matching 12 bases. This CDR3 region has 15 residues. Per germline, CDR1 DFQATT and CDR2 SNEGSKA (reference sequence). V was pared by 4 bases and J by 7 bases, with 8 bases of the junction left unmatched. The CDR3 region is CSATRLAGEVNEQFF. For the CDR3, the DNA is TGCAGTGCTACGCGACTAGCGGGAGAAGTGAATGAGCAGTTCTTC.

At least ten counts were recorded for this clonotype. J is TRBJ2-7 and V is TRBV5-1; 8 bases are shared with TRBD2. V lost 3 bases and J lost 4; bases outside the gene matches: 12. Germline lookup yields CDR1 SGHRS and CDR2 YFSETQ. The CDR3 is 16 amino acids. The CDR3 nucleotides read TGCGCCAGCAGCTCGTCCCACAAACAGCGGGAGTACGAGCAGTACTTC. Translation gives CASSSSHKQREYEQYF.

This clonotype was detected only a few times. V and J are TRBV19 and TRBJ1-2, with 7 bases identical to TRBD1. Germline V gene data show CDR1 as LNHDA and CDR2 as SQIVND (reference sequence). This CDR3 has 13 residues. Unmatched junction bases numbered 3, after V lost 4 bases and J lost 4 bases. The CDR3 here is CASSTRDSYGYTF. The CDR3 nucleotides read TGTGCCAGTAGTACCCGGGACAGCTATGGCTACACCTTC. Full variable domain (remainder filled in from reference TRBV19 and TRBJ1-2): DGGITQSPKYLFRKEGQNVTLSCEQNLNHDAMYWYRQDPGQGLRLIYYSQIVNDFQKGDIAEGYSVSREKKESFPLTVTSAQKNPTAFYLCASSTRDSYGYTFGSGTRLTVV.

This rearrangement joins TRBV20-1 to TRBJ1-6; perhaps TRBD1 as D (5 bases). The CDR3 has 15 residues. Per germline, CDR1 DFQATT and CDR2 SNEGSKA (reference sequence). The V and J ends lost 1 base and 2 bases respectively, with 9 bases between them. The CDR3 coding sequence is TGCAGTGCTAGAGGACAGTCCCCCTATAATTCACCCCTCCACTTT. Amino acid sequence: CSARGQSPYNSPLHF.

On this clonotype itself: A read error is possible here, since a much larger clone lies one base away. This is likely a read error, given that the CDR3 carries no conserved phenylalanine or tryptophan at its end. As DNA, the CDR3 is TGTGCCTGGAGTGTACTGGGGCGCAGGGGCACTGAAGCTTTCCTT. Its translation is CAWSVLGRRGTEAFL. The V and J genes are TRBV30 and TRBJ1-1; tentatively, D is TRBD1 (6 bases). The germline CDR1 and CDR2 sequences are GTSNPN and SVGIG (reference sequence). V lost 0 bases and J 4 bases, leaving 15 bases between the germline ends. The CDR3 spans 15 residues.

The rearrangement uses TRBV2 and TRBJ1-2; D is undetermined. The germline V gene encodes CDR1 SNHLY and CDR2 FYNNEI. Deletions cut 7 bases from V and 13 bases from J, with 10 bases between. The CDR3 spans 9 residues. This chain's CDR3 is CASKDLSTF. In DNA form, the CDR3 reads TGTGCCAGCAAAGACTTGAGCACCTTC.

There are many counts of this clonotype. The chain carries TRBV9 and TRBJ1-1, with TRBD1 as a possible D gene (6 bases). CDR3 length: 14 amino acids. V shed 4 bases and J shed 1 base, with 11 bases lying between them. Per the germline V gene, CDR1 is SGDLS and CDR2 is YYNGEE. This CDR3 reads CASSPTGQNTEAFF. The CDR3 nucleotides read TGTGCCAGCAGCCCTACGGGACAGAACACTGAAGCTTTCTTT.

The rearrangement joins TRBV28 to TRBJ2-1, with 8 positions matching TRBD2. Germline V gives CDR1 MDHEN, CDR2 SYDVKM. The junction had 3 bases not matched to a gene; V was cut back by 6 bases and J by 5 bases. The CDR3 is 13 amino acids. CDR3 in amino acids: CASRAGGDNEQFF. The CDR3 DNA reads as TGTGCCAGCAGGGCGGGAGGCGACAATGAGCAGTTCTTC. Looking up the rest from reference TRBV28 and TRBJ2-1 gives the full variable domain: DVKVTQSSRYLVKRTGEKVFLECVQDMDHENMFWYRQDPGLGLRLIYFSYDVKMKEKGDIPEGYSVSREKKERFSLILESASTNQTSMYLCASRAGGDNEQFFGPGTRLTVL.

The V call is TRBV12-3 or TRBV12-4, the J call TRBJ2-2, with 14 positions matching TRBD2. The V and J ends lost 10 bases and 5 bases, in that order; junction bases with no gene match: 6. The CDR3 covers 15 residues. The CDR3 nucleotides read TGTGCCACCGGACTAGCGGGAGGAGGAACCGGGGAGCTGTTTTTT. This encodes CATGLAGGGTGELFF.

This clonotype occurred a few times. The CDR3 reads CASSIGTTSTEAFF. CDR3 sequence (DNA): TGTGCCAGTAGTATAGGGACAACCAGCACTGAAGCTTTCTTT. The chain uses TRBV19 and TRBJ1-1; a weak D match, TRBD1 (5 bases). Trimming pared 1 base from V and 4 bases from J, leaving 10 bases between. This CDR3 contains 14 residues. The germline V gene encodes CDR1 LNHDA and CDR2 SQIVND (reference sequence).

There are many counts of this clonotype. The V and J genes are TRBV20-1 and TRBJ2-1, with 10 bases fitting TRBD2. The CDR3 is 14 residues long. Trimming took 6 bases from V and 3 from J; bases not matched to a gene: 5. Looked up from germline, CDR1 is DFQATT and CDR2 is SNEGSKA (reference sequence). The CDR3 spells CSAPSGRDYNEQFF. CDR3 nucleotides: TGCAGTGCCCCGAGCGGGAGGGACTACAATGAGCAGTTCTTC.

This clonotype was found many times. The chain combines TRBV20-1 with TRBJ2-7; D call uncertain. The germline V and J ends were trimmed by 6 bases and 4 bases, with 13 bases remaining between them. Per germline, CDR1 DFQATT and CDR2 SNEGSKA (reference sequence). This CDR3 comprises 12 residues. CDR3 amino acids: CSALQRNYEQYF. In DNA form, the CDR3 reads TGCAGTGCCCTTCAGCGAAATTACGAGCAGTACTTC.

The chain is built from TRBV3-1 and TRBJ2-3; no definite D call. CDR3 size: 12 residues. V lost 2 bases and J lost 7, with 7 bases in between. Germline loops: CDR1 LGHDT, CDR2 YNNKEL (reference sequence). The CDR3 protein is CASSQRRYTQYF. The CDR3 coding sequence is TGTGCCAGCAGCCAAAGGAGATATACGCAGTATTTT.

The sample holds a few counts of this clonotype. The V gene is TRBV10-3, the J gene TRBJ2-1, with 14 bases that match TRBD2. CDR1 and CDR2 (germline): ENHRY, SYGVKD. The CDR3 sequence is 15 residues long. Trimming took 10 bases from V and 7 from J; bases not matched to a gene: 9. This chain's CDR3 is CATQGLAGEGNEQFF. CDR3 nucleotide sequence: TGTGCCACCCAGGGACTAGCGGGAGAGGGGAATGAGCAGTTCTTC.